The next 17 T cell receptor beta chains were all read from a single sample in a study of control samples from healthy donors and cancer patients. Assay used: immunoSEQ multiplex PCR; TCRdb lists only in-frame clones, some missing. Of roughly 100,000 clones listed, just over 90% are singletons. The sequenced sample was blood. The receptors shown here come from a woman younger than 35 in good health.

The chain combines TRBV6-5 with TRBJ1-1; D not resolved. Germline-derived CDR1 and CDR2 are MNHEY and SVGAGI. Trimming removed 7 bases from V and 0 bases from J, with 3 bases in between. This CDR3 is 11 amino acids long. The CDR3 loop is CASIMNTEAFF. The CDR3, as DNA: TGTGCCAGCATAATGAACACTGAAGCTTTCTTT.

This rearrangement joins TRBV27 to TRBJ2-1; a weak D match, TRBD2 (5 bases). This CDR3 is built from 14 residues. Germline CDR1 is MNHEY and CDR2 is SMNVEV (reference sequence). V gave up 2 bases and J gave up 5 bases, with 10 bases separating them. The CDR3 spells CASSLIGSNNEQFF. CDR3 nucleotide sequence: TGTGCCAGCAGTTTAATTGGGAGTAACAATGAGCAGTTCTTC.

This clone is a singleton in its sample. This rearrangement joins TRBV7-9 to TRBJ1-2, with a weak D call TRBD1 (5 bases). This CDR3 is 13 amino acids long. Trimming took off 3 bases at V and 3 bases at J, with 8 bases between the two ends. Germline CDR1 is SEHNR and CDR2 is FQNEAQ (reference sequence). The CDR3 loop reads CASSFQGDYGYTF. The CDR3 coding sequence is TGTGCCAGCAGCTTCCAGGGTGACTATGGCTACACCTTC.

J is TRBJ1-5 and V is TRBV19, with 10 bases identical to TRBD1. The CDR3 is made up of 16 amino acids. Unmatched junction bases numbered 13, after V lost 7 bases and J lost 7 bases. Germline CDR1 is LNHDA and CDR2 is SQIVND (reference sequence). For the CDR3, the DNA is TGTGCCAGTAATGATCCCGGACAGGGGGGGAGGCAGCCCCAGCATTTT. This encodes CASNDPGQGGRQPQHF.

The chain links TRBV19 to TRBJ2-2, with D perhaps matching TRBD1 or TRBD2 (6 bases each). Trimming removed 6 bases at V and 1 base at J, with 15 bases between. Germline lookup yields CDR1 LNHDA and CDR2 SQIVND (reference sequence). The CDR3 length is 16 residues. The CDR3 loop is CASSIRGGGNTGELFF. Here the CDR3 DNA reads TGTGCCAGTAGCATAAGAGGGGGAGGGAACACCGGGGAGCTGTTTTTT.

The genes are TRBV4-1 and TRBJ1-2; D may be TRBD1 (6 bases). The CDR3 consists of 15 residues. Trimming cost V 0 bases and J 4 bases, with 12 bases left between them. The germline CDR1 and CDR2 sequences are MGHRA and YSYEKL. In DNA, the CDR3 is TGCGCCAGCAGCCAAGATCAGAGGGGGGTCTATGGCTACACCTTC. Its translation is CASSQDQRGVYGYTF.

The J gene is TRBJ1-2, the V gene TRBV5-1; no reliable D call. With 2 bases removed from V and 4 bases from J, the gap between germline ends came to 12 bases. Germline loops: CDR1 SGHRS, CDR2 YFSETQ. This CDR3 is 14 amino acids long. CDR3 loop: CASSFTALAYGYTF. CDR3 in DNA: TGCGCCAGCAGCTTTACAGCTCTGGCCTATGGCTACACCTTC.

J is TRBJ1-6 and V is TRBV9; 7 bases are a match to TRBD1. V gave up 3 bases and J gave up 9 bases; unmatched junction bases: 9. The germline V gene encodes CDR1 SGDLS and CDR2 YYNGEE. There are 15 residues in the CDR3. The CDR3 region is CASSGYRDRGSPLHF. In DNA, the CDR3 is TGTGCCAGCAGCGGATACCGGGACAGAGGTTCACCCCTCCACTTT. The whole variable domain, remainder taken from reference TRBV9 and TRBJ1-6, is DSGVTQTPKHLITATGQRVTLRCSPRSGDLSVYWYQQSLDQGLQFLIQYYNGEERAKGNILERFSAQQFPDLHSELNLSSLELGDSALYFCASSGYRDRGSPLHFGNGTRLTVT.

The DNA of the CDR3 is TGCGCCAGCAGCCAAGATCGGGTCCGCAAATGGACAGGGGGCCCCTCAAACATTCAGTACTTC. It translates to CASSQDRVRKWTGGPSNIQYF. This chain joins TRBV4-1 and TRBJ2-4, with TRBD1 matching over 11 bases. This CDR3 region has 21 residues. Losses at the gene ends were 0 bases for V and 6 bases for J; bases not matched to a gene: 19. Germline V gives CDR1 MGHRA, CDR2 YSYEKL.

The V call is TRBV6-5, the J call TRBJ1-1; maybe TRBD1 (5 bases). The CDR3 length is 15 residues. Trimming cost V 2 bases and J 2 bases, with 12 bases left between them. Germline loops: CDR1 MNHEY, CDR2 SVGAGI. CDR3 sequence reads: CASSYLRGHNTEAFF. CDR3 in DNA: TGTGCCAGCAGTTACCTGAGGGGCCACAACACTGAAGCTTTCTTT.

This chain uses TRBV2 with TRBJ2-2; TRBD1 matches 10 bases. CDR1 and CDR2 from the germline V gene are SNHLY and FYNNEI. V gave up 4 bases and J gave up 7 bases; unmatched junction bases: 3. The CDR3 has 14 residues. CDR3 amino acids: CASSVDRGNGELFF. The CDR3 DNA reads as TGTGCCAGCAGTGTGGACAGGGGGAACGGGGAGCTGTTTTTT.

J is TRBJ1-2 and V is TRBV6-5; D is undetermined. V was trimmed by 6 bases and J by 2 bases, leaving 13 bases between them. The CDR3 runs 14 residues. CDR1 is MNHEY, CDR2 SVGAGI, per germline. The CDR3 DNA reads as TGTGCCAGCAGCGCGGCATGGTCGAACTATGGCTACACCTTC. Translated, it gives CASSAAWSNYGYTF.

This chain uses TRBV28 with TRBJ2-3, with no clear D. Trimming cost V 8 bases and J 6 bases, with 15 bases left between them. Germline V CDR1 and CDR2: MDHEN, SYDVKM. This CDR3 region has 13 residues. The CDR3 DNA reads TGTGCCAGCTCCTGGGCCGTTTCGGATACGCAGTATTTT. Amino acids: CASSWAVSDTQYF.

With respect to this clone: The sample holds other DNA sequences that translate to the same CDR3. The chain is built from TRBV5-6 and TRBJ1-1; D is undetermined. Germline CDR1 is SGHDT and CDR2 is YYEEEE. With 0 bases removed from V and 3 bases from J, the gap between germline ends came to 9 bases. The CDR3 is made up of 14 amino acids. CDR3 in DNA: TGTGCCAGCAGCTTGGGGATCTTGGACACTGAAGCTTTCTTT. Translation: CASSLGILDTEAFF.

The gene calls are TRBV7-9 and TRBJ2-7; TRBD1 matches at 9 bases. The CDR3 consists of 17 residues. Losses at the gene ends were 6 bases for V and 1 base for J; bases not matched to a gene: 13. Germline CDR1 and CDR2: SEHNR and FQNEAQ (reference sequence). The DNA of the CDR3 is TGTGCCAGCAGTACACCCCCCGGGACAGGGTATTCCTACGAGCAGTACTTC. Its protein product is CASSTPPGTGYSYEQYF.

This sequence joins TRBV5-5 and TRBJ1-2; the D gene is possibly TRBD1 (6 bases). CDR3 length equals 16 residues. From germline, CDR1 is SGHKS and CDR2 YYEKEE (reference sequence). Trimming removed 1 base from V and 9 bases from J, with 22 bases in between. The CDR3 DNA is TGTGCCAGCAGCTTGCGCAGGGGATCTCAACTATGGAGCTACACCTTC. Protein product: CASSLRRGSQLWSYTF.

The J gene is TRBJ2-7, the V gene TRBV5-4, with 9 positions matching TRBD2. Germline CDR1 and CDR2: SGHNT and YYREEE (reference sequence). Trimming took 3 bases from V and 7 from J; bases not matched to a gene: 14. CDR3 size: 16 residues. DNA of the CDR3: TGTGCCAGCAGCTCCCCCACGGCGGGAGGGCCGGGGGAGCAGTACTTC. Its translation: CASSSPTAGGPGEQYF.